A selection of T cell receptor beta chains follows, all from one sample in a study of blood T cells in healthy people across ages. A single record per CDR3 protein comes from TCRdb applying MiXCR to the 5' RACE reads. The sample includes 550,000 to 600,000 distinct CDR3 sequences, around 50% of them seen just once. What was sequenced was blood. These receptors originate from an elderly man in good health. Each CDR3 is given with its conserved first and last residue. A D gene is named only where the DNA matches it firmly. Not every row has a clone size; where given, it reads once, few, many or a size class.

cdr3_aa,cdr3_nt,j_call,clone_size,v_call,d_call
CATQEARANGYTF,TGTGCCACTCAGGAGGCCAGGGCAAATGGCTACACCTTC,TRBJ1-2,NA,TRBV6-2/TRBV6-3,NA
CSAEGGLAYNEQFF,TGCAGTGCGGAGGGCGGACTAGCCTACAATGAGCAGTTCTTC,TRBJ2-1,NA,TRBV20-1,TRBD2
CATSDLSIAGARDNEQFF,TGTGCCACCAGTGATTTGTCGATCGCGGGAGCGCGAGACAATGAGCAGTTCTTC,TRBJ2-1,few,TRBV24-1,TRBD2
CATKLLTSTDTQYF,TGTGCCACTAAGTTATTAACTAGCACAGATACGCAGTATTTT,TRBJ2-3,NA,TRBV15,NA
CSATRNSFSGGYQPQHF,TGCAGTGCTACCCGGAACAGTTTCTCCGGGGGCTATCAGCCCCAGCATTTT,TRBJ1-5,once,TRBV20-1,NA
CASSFSGRATYEQYF,TGTGCCAGCAGCTTCAGCGGGAGGGCCACCTACGAGCAGTACTTC,TRBJ2-7,few,TRBV7-2,TRBD2
CASSLVQGRGEQFF,TGTGCCAGCAGTTTAGTACAGGGAAGGGGTGAGCAGTTCTTC,TRBJ2-1,once,TRBV12-3/TRBV12-4,NA
CASSQDWKNIQYF,TGTGCCAGCAGCCAAGATTGGAAAAACATTCAGTACTTC,TRBJ2-4,few,TRBV3-1,NA
CASSSSGRWETQYF,TGTGCCAGCAGCTCGAGCGGGAGATGGGAAACGCAGTATTTT,TRBJ2-3,many,TRBV6-6,TRBD2
CSARDHREGYEQYF,TGCAGTGCTAGAGACCACAGGGAAGGCTACGAGCAGTACTTC,TRBJ2-7,few,TRBV20-1,NA
CASSSPATNEKLFF,TGTGCCAGCAGTTCACCTGCAACTAATGAAAAACTGTTTTTT,TRBJ1-4,many,TRBV6-5,NA
CSAQQTSGASYEQYF,TGCAGTGCTCAACAGACTAGCGGGGCCTCCTACGAGCAGTACTTC,TRBJ2-7,few,TRBV20-1,TRBD2
CASSPRLAGSSYNEQFF,TGTGCCAGCAGCCCCCGACTAGCGGGCAGCTCCTACAATGAGCAGTTCTTC,TRBJ2-1,NA,TRBV7-6,TRBD2
CASSLEDYGYTF,TGTGCCAGCAGTTTGGAGGACTATGGCTACACCTTC,TRBJ1-2,few,TRBV12-3/TRBV12-4,NA
CASRPSGRINEQFF,TGTGCCAGCAGGCCTAGCGGGAGGATCAATGAGCAGTTCTTC,TRBJ2-1,NA,TRBV12-3/TRBV12-4,TRBD2
CSVSGRAGKRTYEQYF,TGCAGCGTCTCCGGACGAGCGGGAAAGAGGACCTACGAGCAGTACTTC,TRBJ2-7,NA,TRBV29-1,TRBD2
CASSYVDSRVTNEQYF,TGTGCCAGCAGTTACGTGGACTCCCGAGTTACTAATGAGCAGTACTTC,TRBJ2-7,NA,TRBV6-2/TRBV6-3,NA
CASSPGGLIVGDTEAFF,TGTGCCAGCAGCCCAGGGGGTTTGATCGTCGGGGACACTGAAGCTTTCTTT,TRBJ1-1,NA,TRBV7-2,TRBD1
CSGTTGSNEKLFF,TGCAGCGGAACAACAGGATCTAATGAAAAACTGTTTTTT,TRBJ1-4,NA,TRBV29-1,NA
CASTLKAERQETQYF,TGTGCCAGCACCCTGAAAGCGGAGAGGCAAGAGACCCAGTACTTC,TRBJ2-5,NA,TRBV7-9,NA
CASSPGLAGETTNTQYF,TGCGCCAGCAGCCCCGGACTAGCGGGAGAAACAACAAATACGCAGTATTTT,TRBJ2-3,NA,TRBV4-1,TRBD2
CASILAGATDTQYF,TGTGCCAGCATTCTAGCGGGAGCGACAGATACGCAGTATTTT,TRBJ2-3,few,TRBV6-2/TRBV6-3,TRBD2
CASSLRDPFNEQFF,TGTGCCAGCAGCCTCCGGGACCCTTTTAATGAGCAGTTCTTC,TRBJ2-1,few,TRBV6-6,NA